Following are 17 T cell receptor beta chains from one sample sequenced in a study of blood T cell repertoires in COVID-19 (TCRdb year 2020). The library came from the immunoSEQ multiplex PCR assay. TCRdb carries this immuneACCESS record with in-frame sequences only. Its versions omit some clonotypes, under half of them owing to an unresolved V gene in the studies checked, with the rest unexplained. A total of about 140,000 clones appear in this sample, more than 80% of them only once. Jointly, the top ten make up approximately 9% of the sample. The material sequenced was peripheral blood. The source is a woman over 75 in a cohort sampled during active or convalescent COVID-19.

This chain connects TRBV5-1 to TRBJ1-3; no definite D call. This CDR3 is built from 13 residues. The germline CDR1 and CDR2 sequences are SGHRS and YFSETQ. Trimming removed 4 bases from V and 4 bases from J, with 9 bases in between. The DNA of the CDR3 is TGCGCCAGCAGCCTGGGCGCGGGAAACACCATATATTTT. Its translation is CASSLGAGNTIYF. The whole variable domain, remainder taken from reference TRBV5-1 and TRBJ1-3, is KAGVTQTPRYLIKTRGQQVTLSCSPISGHRSVSWYQQTPGQGLQFLFEYFSETQRNKGNFPGRFSGRQFSNSRSEMNVSTLELGDSALYLCASSLGAGNTIYFGEGSWLTVV.

This chain connects TRBV5-8 to TRBJ1-2; D gene uncertain. Trimming took 0 bases from V and 7 from J, leaving 16 bases between them. CDR3 length: 15 residues. Germline V CDR1 and CDR2: SGHTS, YDEGEE. The CDR3 region has the DNA TGTGCCAGCAGCTTGGAGGCGGGTTTGAAGAGTGGCTACACCTTC. This translates into CASSLEAGLKSGYTF.

In its sample, this clone was seen a few times. The chain uses TRBV12-1 and TRBJ2-7; the table gives TRBD2 as D, unverified against the DNA. TRBV12-1 is a recognized pseudogene. The CDR3 extends over 17 amino acids. This CDR3 reads CASSPSGRARDSYEQYV. The DNA of the CDR3 is TGTGCCAGCAGCCCCTCCGGTAGAGCCCGCGACTCCTACGAGCAGTACGTC.

Here the CDR3 reads CASSTGGGNNSPLHF. The DNA for the CDR3 is TGTGCCAGCAGCACCGGCGGGGGCAATAATTCACCCCTCCACTTT. The rearrangement uses TRBV5-4 and TRBJ1-6; perhaps TRBD1 as D (6 bases). V was cut by 4 bases and J by 5 bases, with 13 bases left in between. Germline assignment: CDR1 SGHNT and CDR2 YYREEE (reference sequence). The CDR3 extends over 15 amino acids.

V usage is TRBV19 and J usage is TRBJ1-1; D gene unclear. The CDR3 is made up of 13 amino acids. Germline V CDR1 and CDR2: LNHDA, SQIVND (reference sequence). V lost 10 bases, J lost 4 bases, and 16 bases lay in between. As DNA, the CDR3 is TGTGCCACTTTAACAGTGGATGGCACTGAAGCTTTCTTT. As protein: CATLTVDGTEAFF. The variable domain in full, with the rest retrieved from reference TRBV19 and TRBJ1-1, is DGGITQSPKYLFRKEGQNVTLSCEQNLNHDAMYWYRQDPGQGLRLIYYSQIVNDFQKGDIAEGYSVSREKKESFPLTVTSAQKNPTAFYLCATLTVDGTEAFFGQGTRLTVV.

V usage is TRBV5-1 and J usage is TRBJ2-1, with 7 bases aligning to TRBD1. Losses at the gene ends were 0 bases for V and 4 bases for J; bases not matched to a gene: 4. The CDR3 loop spans 15 amino acids. Germline values: CDR1 SGHRS, CDR2 YFSETQ. For the CDR3, the DNA is TGCGCCAGCAGCTTGGAAGGGACAGATTACAATGAGCAGTTCTTC. It is translated as CASSLEGTDYNEQFF.

The rearrangement links TRBV7-2 to TRBJ2-3; 9 positions agree with TRBD2. This CDR3 is 14 amino acids long. Trimming cost V 2 bases and J 5 bases; bases outside gene matches: 2. Germline V gene sequence: CDR1 SGHTA, CDR2 FQGNSA. CDR3 loop: CASSLFSGGDTQYF. The CDR3 nucleotides read TGTGCCAGCAGCTTATTTAGCGGGGGAGATACGCAGTATTTT. The variable domain in full, with the rest retrieved from reference TRBV7-2 and TRBJ2-3, is GAGVSQSPSNKVTEKGKDVELRCDPISGHTALYWYRQSLGQGLEFLIYFQGNSAPDKSGLPSDRFSAERTGGSVSTLTIQRTQQEDSAVYLCASSLFSGGDTQYFGPGTRLTVL.

This clone appeared once. The V gene is TRBV6-2 or TRBV6-3, the J gene TRBJ2-2, with D possibly TRBD1 on 6 matching bases. Trimming pared 5 bases from V and 5 bases from J, leaving 6 bases between. Germline loops: CDR1 MNHEY, CDR2 SVGEGT. This CDR3 has 12 amino acids. The CDR3 loop is CASSRGTGELFF. CDR3 DNA: TGTGCCAGCAGTAGGGGGACCGGGGAGCTGTTTTTT.

This rearrangement joins TRBV2 to TRBJ1-4, with 7 bases aligning to TRBD1. From germline, CDR1 is SNHLY and CDR2 FYNNEI. V lost 9 bases and J lost 3; bases outside the gene matches: 10. The CDR3 loop spans 15 amino acids. The CDR3 loop is CASRVQGLSNEKLFF. In nucleotides, the CDR3 is TGTGCCAGTAGAGTACAGGGGCTATCTAATGAAAAACTGTTTTTT.

V and J are TRBV19 and TRBJ2-7; 10 bases fit TRBD1. Germline V gives CDR1 LNHDA, CDR2 SQIVND (reference sequence). This CDR3 is 15 amino acids long. Trimming cost V 5 bases and J 3 bases; bases outside gene matches: 7. Here the CDR3 reads CASSPPGQGFYEQYF. DNA of the CDR3: TGTGCCAGTAGTCCCCCGGGACAGGGGTTCTACGAGCAGTACTTC.

J is TRBJ2-3 and V is TRBV7-9; TRBD2 is a possible D gene (5 bases). CDR3 length equals 16 residues. Looked up from germline, CDR1 is SEHNR and CDR2 is FQNEAQ (reference sequence). Trimming pared 6 bases from V and 0 bases from J, leaving 16 bases between. The CDR3 region is CASRRSGSVSTDTQYF. The DNA of the CDR3 is TGTGCCAGCAGGAGATCGGGGTCGGTTAGCACAGATACGCAGTATTTT.

The chain has TRBV6-5 and TRBJ1-5; 10 nucleotides match TRBD1. The J segment lost 5 bases and the V segment lost 6 bases, leaving 7 bases of the junction unmatched. CDR1 is MNHEY, CDR2 SVGAGI, per germline. The CDR3 loop spans 15 amino acids. The DNA for the CDR3 is TGTGCCAGCAGAAGACAGGGGGCCTTAGATCAGCCCCAGCATTTT. Amino acids: CASRRQGALDQPQHF.

The chain couples TRBV5-1 to TRBJ2-5; 7 nucleotides match TRBD1. In germline, CDR1 is SGHRS, CDR2 YFSETQ. The CDR3 spans 14 residues. The V segment lost 4 bases and the J segment 3 bases; nucleotides outside the gene matches: 6. Written as DNA, the CDR3 is TGCGCCAGCAGCAGGGGACAGCCGGAAGAGACCCAGTACTTC. Amino acids: CASSRGQPEETQYF.

This chain links TRBV3-1 (or the pseudogene TRBV3-2) with TRBJ2-3; TRBD2 agrees at 10 bases. Germline loops: CDR1 LGHDT, CDR2 YNNKEL (reference sequence). This CDR3 is built from 17 residues. V shed 7 bases and J 3 bases; nucleotides not matched to a gene: 13. CDR3: CASNPTASGGGTDTQYF. The CDR3 coding sequence is TGTGCCAGCAACCCAACCGCGAGCGGGGGGGGGACAGATACGCAGTATTTT.

The genes are TRBV7-8 and TRBJ1-1; D possibly corresponds to TRBD1 (6 bases). The germline gives CDR1 SGHVS, CDR2 FQNEAQ. The CDR3 totals 15 residues. V was shortened by 2 bases and J by 0 bases, with 10 bases between the two germline ends. This CDR3 is CASSLLGAMNTEAFF. The CDR3 DNA is TGTGCCAGCAGCTTATTGGGGGCGATGAACACTGAAGCTTTCTTT.

V usage is TRBV28 and J usage is TRBJ1-3; D perhaps matches TRBD1 (5 bases). CDR1 and CDR2 (germline): MDHEN, SYDVKM. CDR3 size: 15 residues. V was cut by 7 bases and J by 0 bases, with 13 bases left in between. DNA of the CDR3: TGTGCCAGCACCGCCGGGGGGACCTCTGGAAACACCATATATTTT. Translation: CASTAGGTSGNTIYF.

The chain couples TRBV6-2 or TRBV6-3 to TRBJ2-3; 8 bases line up with TRBD1. V shed 0 bases and J 0 bases; nucleotides not matched to a gene: 5. The length of the CDR3 is 17 residues. Looked up from germline, CDR1 is MNHEY and CDR2 is SVGEGT. CDR3: CASSYSLGQESTDTQYF. The CDR3, as DNA: TGTGCCAGCAGTTACTCCTTGGGACAGGAAAGCACAGATACGCAGTATTTT.